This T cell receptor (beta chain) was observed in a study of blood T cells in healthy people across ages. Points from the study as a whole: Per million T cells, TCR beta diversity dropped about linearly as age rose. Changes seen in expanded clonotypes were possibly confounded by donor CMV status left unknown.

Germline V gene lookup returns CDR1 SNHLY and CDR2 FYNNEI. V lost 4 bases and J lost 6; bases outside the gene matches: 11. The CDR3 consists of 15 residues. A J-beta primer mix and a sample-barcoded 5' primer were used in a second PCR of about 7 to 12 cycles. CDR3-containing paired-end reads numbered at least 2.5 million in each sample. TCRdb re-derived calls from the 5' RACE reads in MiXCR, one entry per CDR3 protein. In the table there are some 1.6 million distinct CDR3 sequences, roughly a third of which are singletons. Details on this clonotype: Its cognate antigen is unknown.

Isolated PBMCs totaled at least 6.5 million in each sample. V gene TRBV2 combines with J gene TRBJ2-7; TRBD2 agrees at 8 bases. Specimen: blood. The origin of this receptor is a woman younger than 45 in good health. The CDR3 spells CASSVGGGIASEQYF. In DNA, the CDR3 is TGTGCCAGCAGTGTAGGCGGGGGGATCGCGAGCGAGCAGTACTTC.